This T cell receptor beta chain is drawn from a study of T-cell reconstitution after alpha-beta-depleted transplantation in children. Findings and caveats of the study: Approximately two months post-transplant, alpha-beta T cells reportedly originated from several hundred expanded graft clones. At day 60, the high TCRbeta diversity found in some patients originated from recipient T cells and thymic progenitors that had survived. T-cell counts and diversity at one year post-transplant came mainly from newly produced T cells.

Unique molecular identifiers were incorporated when the TCRbeta library was constructed. MiXCR, applied by TCRdb to the PCR reads, yields one record per CDR3 protein. The sample lists fewer than 250,000 distinct CDR3 sequences, approximately 15% occurring once. On this clonotype: The antigen is unknown.

The specimen was PBMCs, mostly from graft donor cells, collected 360 days after TCRalphabeta/CD19-depleted stem cell transplant. The receptor's source is a male patient under 10 years old who had a stem cell transplant for acute lymphoblastic leukemia, so the T cells may come from the graft donor.

CDR3 DNA: TGCGCCAGCAGCCAAGAGGGGTCCGGGACAATTTATTTT. Amino acids: CASSQEGSGTIYF. The rearrangement links TRBV4-3 to TRBJ2-3; a weak D match, TRBD1 (6 bases). The V end lost 0 bases, the J end lost 15 bases, and 16 bases lay between the germline ends. Germline CDR1 is LGHNA and CDR2 is YSLEER. The CDR3 runs to 13 residues.